This T cell receptor beta chain is from a study of cytomegalovirus exposure and HLA in healthy donors. As for the study in general: Earlier findings included roughly 120 million unique TCR beta sequences obtained from about 180 million T cells. Findings and caveats of the study: Rarity held for most TCR sequences, but there were some public TCRs that occurred in many donors. There were a few CMV-associated chains whose specificity for CMV antigens was confirmed in vitro.

Germline V gene data show CDR1 as SGDLS and CDR2 as YYNGEE. This CDR3 has 16 amino acids. V was trimmed by 0 bases and J by 0 bases, leaving 7 bases between them. 60 Vbeta and 13 Jbeta primers were used in PCR. The protocol was immunoSEQ multiplex PCR, while the TCRdb copy is restricted to in-frame clones and leaves out a portion. Among just under 250,000 clones listed, about 81% were seen once. About this clone: Its antigen remains unknown.

The V call is TRBV9, the J call TRBJ2-6; D gene unclear. What was sequenced was PBMCs. The sequence came from a woman between 40 and 50 years old in good health and CMV-seropositive. The CDR3 nucleotides are TGTGCCAGCAGCGTAGAGAGGAGCTCTGGGGCCAACGTCCTGACTTTC. Amino acids: CASSVERSSGANVLTF.